Below are 5 T cell receptor beta chains sequenced from a single sample in a study of blood T cell repertoires in COVID-19. Sequencing was performed with immunoSEQ multiplex PCR; in TCRdb, only in-frame clones are kept and a portion is missing. In the table there are roughly 250,000 clones, about 80% of which are singletons. Specimen: PBMCs or T cells enriched from blood (not recorded which). The receptors were gathered from a woman in her thirties or forties who had been exposed to COVID-19.

The rearrangement joins TRBV10-3 to TRBJ1-2; 7 bases match TRBD1. This CDR3 is built from 11 residues. Germline assignment: CDR1 ENHRY and CDR2 SYGVKD. The ends lost 11 bases at V and 7 bases at J; junction bases unmatched: 7. CDR3: CASQGGSGYTF. The CDR3 DNA reads as TGTGCCTCCCAGGGGGGTTCTGGCTACACCTTC.

This clone appeared a few times. The chain is built from TRBV11-2 and TRBJ1-3; D may be TRBD1 (6 bases). V shed 1 base and J shed 8 bases, with 18 bases lying between them. Germline V gives CDR1 SGHAT, CDR2 FQNNGV. CDR3 length: 16 residues. CDR3 amino acids: CASSLVGARRTDTIYF. The DNA for the CDR3 is TGTGCCAGCAGCTTAGTGGGGGCAAGGAGGACCGACACCATATATTTT.

A word on this clone: Other DNA sequences in this sample translate to the same CDR3. V usage is TRBV5-4 and J usage is TRBJ1-2; 11 nucleotides match TRBD1. V lost 0 bases and J lost 0; bases outside the gene matches: 4. Germline CDR1 is SGHNT and CDR2 is YYREEE (reference sequence). The CDR3 contains 17 residues. The CDR3 DNA sequence: TGTGCCAGCAGCTTGGGTGGACAGGGGGCCGCTAACTATGGCTACACCTTC. This encodes CASSLGGQGAANYGYTF.

This rearrangement joins TRBV5-1 to TRBJ1-1; 12 positions match TRBD1. Germline-derived CDR1 and CDR2 are SGHRS and YFSETQ. This CDR3 has 15 amino acids. With 1 base clipped from V and 8 bases from J, the junction kept 6 bases outside the gene matches. CDR3 sequence: CASSLWGQGAREAFF. The CDR3 bases are TGCGCCAGCAGCTTGTGGGGACAGGGGGCGCGGGAAGCTTTCTTT.

The rearrangement uses TRBV14 and TRBJ1-3; D unclear. CDR3 length equals 19 residues. Per the germline V gene, CDR1 is SGHDN and CDR2 is FVKESK. V was cut by 5 bases and J by 4 bases, with 27 bases left in between. The CDR3 sequence is CASSKVSFGIRITGNTIYF. Here the CDR3 DNA reads TGTGCCAGCAGCAAAGTCTCCTTCGGGATCCGTATTACCGGAAACACCATATATTTT.